Sequencing of this TCR beta chain was carried out in a study of a mutant IDH1 vaccine in newly diagnosed glioma. Study-wide background: Antecedent treatment encompassed radiotherapy, temozolomide, or their combination; the majority received both. Study results and limitations: Most patients, 90% to 95%, showed vaccine-induced immune responses.

As to time point: week 5, during vaccination. Vaccination comprised doses that each held 300 ug of mutant IDH1 20-mer peptide, plus topical imiquimod. Produced via immunoSEQ multiplex PCR; TCRdb's table is partial and in-frame only. The sample shows around 78,000 clones, roughly nine tenths of them seen only once. CDR3 size: 11 residues. In germline, CDR1 is MNHNY, CDR2 SVGAGI (reference sequence). V shed 7 bases and J shed 2 bases, with 5 bases lying between them. As concerns this clone: Its cognate antigen is unknown.

The sample was PBMCs, taken from a glioma patient whose treatment included an IDH1 peptide vaccine. This chain links TRBV6-6 with TRBJ1-1, with unresolved D. This TCR was recovered from a woman between 50 and 59 years old with glioma. The DNA for the CDR3 is TGTGCCAGCAATTTTAACACTGAAGCTTTCTTT. Translated: CASNFNTEAFF.